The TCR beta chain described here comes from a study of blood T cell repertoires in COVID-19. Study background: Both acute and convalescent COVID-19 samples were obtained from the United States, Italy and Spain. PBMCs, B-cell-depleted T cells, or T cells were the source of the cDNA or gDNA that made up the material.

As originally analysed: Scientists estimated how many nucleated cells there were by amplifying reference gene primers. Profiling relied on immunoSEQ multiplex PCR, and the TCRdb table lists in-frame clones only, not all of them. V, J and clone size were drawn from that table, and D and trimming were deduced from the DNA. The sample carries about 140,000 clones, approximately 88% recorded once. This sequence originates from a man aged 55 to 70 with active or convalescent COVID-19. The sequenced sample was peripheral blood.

The CDR3 DNA sequence: TGCGCCAGCAGCCAAGGGGCCAGCGGGAACACCGGGGAGCTGTTTTTT. The encoded protein is CASSQGASGNTGELFF. This chain links TRBV4-3 with TRBJ2-2; a weak D match, TRBD2 (5 bases). The germline V gene has CDR1 LGHNA and CDR2 YSLEER. V was clipped by 1 base and J by 1 base, with 10 bases between them. The length of the CDR3 is 16 residues.